The 25 T cell receptor beta chains below come from one sample, sequenced in a study of shared clonotypes between healthy human individuals. The method was immunoSEQ multiplex PCR; TCRdb's version includes in-frame clones alone and lacks a portion of them. The sample lists over 2 million clones, 85% to 95% occurring once. Sequenced sample: naive CD4+ T cells sorted from blood. Subset specified: CD45RA+ positively selected. The receptor set was obtained from a young man in good health.

The chain couples TRBV5-4 to TRBJ2-1; 14 bases are shared with TRBD2. The CDR3 loop spans 15 amino acids. Trimming removed 4 bases from V and 6 bases from J; junction bases left unmatched: 3. Per germline, CDR1 SGHNT and CDR2 YYREEE (reference sequence). The CDR3: CASSRTSGGPNEQFF. The CDR3 bases are TGTGCCAGCAGCAGGACTAGCGGGGGGCCCAATGAGCAGTTCTTC.

This clone is a singleton in its sample. The chain couples TRBV6-6 to TRBJ2-7; TRBD1 or TRBD2 may be the D gene (6 bases each). The V and J ends lost 0 bases and 6 bases respectively, with 9 bases between them. The CDR3 extends over 13 amino acids. Per germline, CDR1 MNHNY and CDR2 SVGAGI (reference sequence). CDR3 nucleotides: TGTGCCAGCAGTTACTCGGGGGGCGGCGAGCAGTACTTC. Translation gives CASSYSGGGEQYF.

The chain carries TRBV9 and TRBJ2-5, with D possibly matching TRBD2 (5 bases). CDR1 is SGDLS, CDR2 YYNGEE, per germline. The CDR3 is 15 residues long. Trimming shortened V by 0 bases and J by 5 bases, and 14 bases separated the two germline ends. CDR3: CASSVGWGWRETQYF. For the CDR3, the DNA is TGTGCCAGCAGCGTAGGGTGGGGATGGAGGGAGACCCAGTACTTC.

J is TRBJ2-5 and V is TRBV5-1; 7 nucleotides align to TRBD1. CDR3 size: 14 residues. V was clipped by 0 bases and J by 4 bases; unmatched bases: 3. CDR1 and CDR2 from the germline V gene are SGHRS and YFSETQ. The CDR3 sequence: CASSLEGQPETQYF. The CDR3 nucleotides read TGCGCCAGCAGCTTGGAGGGACAGCCAGAGACCCAGTACTTC.

This clone came up a few times. This rearrangement joins TRBV21-1 to TRBJ2-7; TRBD1 reflects the table's D call only, with no check against the DNA. TRBV21-1 is labeled a pseudogene. This CDR3 comprises 13 residues. The CDR3 spells CAIDRAGKHEQYF. The CDR3 DNA reads as TGTGCCATCGACAGGGCCGGGAAACACGAGCAGTACTTC.

The rearrangement joins TRBV10-3 to TRBJ2-7; a possible D gene is TRBD2 (5 bases). Germline CDR1 ENHRY, CDR2 SYGVKD. V gave up 4 bases and J gave up 3 bases, with 13 bases separating them. CDR3 length: 14 amino acids. The CDR3 spells CAISVGGAFYEQYF. Here the CDR3 DNA reads TGTGCCATCAGTGTCGGAGGAGCCTTCTACGAGCAGTACTTC.

The chain uses TRBV9 and TRBJ1-4; D gene ambiguous. The ends were cut back, 3 bases at V and 10 bases at J, with 22 bases in the middle. This CDR3 region has 16 residues. Per the germline V gene, CDR1 is SGDLS and CDR2 is YYNGEE. The CDR3: CASSDAEWVTLGKLFF. The DNA of the CDR3 is TGTGCCAGCAGCGACGCGGAGTGGGTCACGTTGGGAAAACTGTTTTTT.

The V gene is TRBV7-2, the J gene TRBJ1-5, with D possibly TRBD1 on 5 matching bases. Trimming took 4 bases from V and 6 from J, leaving 13 bases between them. The length of the CDR3 is 14 residues. Germline V gene lookup returns CDR1 SGHTA and CDR2 FQGNSA. The CDR3 DNA is TGTGCCAGCAGCTATGGGGGTGCGGGTCAGCCCCAGCATTTT. This encodes CASSYGGAGQPQHF.

V gene TRBV9 combines with J gene TRBJ1-2; 7 bases line up with TRBD1. CDR1 is SGDLS, CDR2 YYNGEE, per germline. CDR3 length equals 15 residues. V lost 1 base, J lost 4 bases, and 7 bases stayed unmatched. CDR3 amino acids: CASSVRSRDSYGYTF. The CDR3 DNA reads as TGTGCCAGCAGCGTAAGGTCTCGGGACAGCTATGGCTACACCTTC.

The chain uses TRBV10-3 and TRBJ2-7; D is perhaps TRBD1 (6 bases). The CDR3 sequence is 14 residues long. The V end lost 2 bases, the J end lost 7 bases, and 15 bases lay between the germline ends. Germline V gene data show CDR1 as ENHRY and CDR2 as SYGVKD. The CDR3 region is CAISERGTKGEQYF. The CDR3 DNA is TGTGCCATCAGTGAGAGGGGGACCAAGGGAGAGCAGTACTTC.

This clone was observed once. The chain is built from TRBV5-4 and TRBJ2-6; TRBD1 might be the D (5 bases). CDR3 size: 15 residues. In germline, CDR1 is SGHNT, CDR2 YYREEE (reference sequence). V lost 1 base and J lost 2, with 7 bases in between. CDR3 in DNA: TGTGCCAGCAGCTTGCCAGGGACTGGGGCCAACGTCCTGACTTTC. Residues: CASSLPGTGANVLTF.

V and J are TRBV5-1 and TRBJ2-5; tentative D call: TRBD1 (5 bases). The V and J ends lost 1 base and 1 base respectively, with 11 bases between them. Per germline, CDR1 SGHRS and CDR2 YFSETQ. The CDR3 length is 15 residues. The CDR3 DNA follows: TGCGCCAGCAGCTTGTGGGGCCCGGGCCAAGAGACCCAGTACTTC. Amino acids: CASSLWGPGQETQYF.

To note about this clone: Additional DNA sequences in this sample encode the identical CDR3. The J gene is TRBJ2-3, the V gene TRBV9; either TRBD1 or TRBD2 may fit D (5 bases each). This CDR3 region has 14 residues. Trimming left V 0 bases short and J 3 bases short, with 8 bases between. Per the germline V gene, CDR1 is SGDLS and CDR2 is YYNGEE. The CDR3 bases are TGTGCCAGCAGCGTAGATGGGGGAACAGATACGCAGTATTTT. Translated, it gives CASSVDGGTDTQYF. Supplemented by reference TRBV9 and TRBJ2-3, the full variable domain reads DSGVTQTPKHLITATGQRVTLRCSPRSGDLSVYWYQQSLDQGLQFLIQYYNGEERAKGNILERFSAQQFPDLHSELNLSSLELGDSALYFCASSVDGGTDTQYFGPGTRLTVL.

The gene calls are TRBV19 and TRBJ2-2, with TRBD2 identical over 8 bases. CDR3 length: 18 residues. In germline, CDR1 is LNHDA, CDR2 SQIVND (reference sequence). The trim removed 6 bases at V and 4 bases at J, leaving 16 bases unmatched. CDR3: CASSPRTGGAKFTGELFF. The CDR3 bases are TGTGCCAGTAGCCCTCGAACCGGGGGGGCGAAATTCACCGGGGAGCTGTTTTTT.

In DNA, the CDR3 is TGTGCCAGCAGCCGATCCCAACAGGGTATGAGCGAAAAACTGTTTTTT. Its protein product is CASSRSQQGMSEKLFF. This chain joins TRBV16 and TRBJ1-4; D is possibly TRBD1 (6 bases). Germline V CDR1 and CDR2: KGHSY, FQNENV. The CDR3 totals 16 residues. The ends were cut back, 4 bases at V and 8 bases at J, with 20 bases in the middle.

The rearrangement uses TRBV29-1 and TRBJ2-5; D not resolved. From germline, CDR1 is SQVTM and CDR2 ANQGSEA. Trimming took 0 bases from V and 7 from J, leaving 15 bases between them. The CDR3 loop spans 14 amino acids. CDR3 coding DNA: TGCAGCGTTGAAGACCAGGACGGCCCCGGGACCCAGTACTTC. It is translated as CSVEDQDGPGTQYF.

The chain is built from TRBV19 and TRBJ2-7; D not certain. CDR1 and CDR2 (germline): LNHDA, SQIVND (reference sequence). CDR3 length equals 14 residues. The V and J ends lost 2 bases and 2 bases respectively, with 10 bases between them. For the CDR3, the DNA is TGTGCCAGTAGTATATCTAGGCAGACCTACGAGCAGTACTTC. It translates to CASSISRQTYEQYF.

The chain employs TRBV7-2 and TRBJ2-3; possible D gene TRBD2, 7 bases. The V gene's germline CDR1 is SGHTA and CDR2 FQGNSA. V lost 1 base, J lost 0 bases, and 8 bases lay in between. CDR3 length equals 15 residues. In DNA, the CDR3 is TGTGCCAGCAGCTTAGAGGGGGGGAGCACAGATACGCAGTATTTT. As protein: CASSLEGGSTDTQYF. The variable domain in full, completed from reference TRBV7-2 and TRBJ2-3, reads GAGVSQSPSNKVTEKGKDVELRCDPISGHTALYWYRQSLGQGLEFLIYFQGNSAPDKSGLPSDRFSAERTGGSVSTLTIQRTQQEDSAVYLCASSLEGGSTDTQYFGPGTRLTVL.

This chain links TRBV7-9 with TRBJ2-2; D unclear. The CDR3 is 14 amino acids. Trimming took off 4 bases at V and 7 bases at J, with 13 bases between the two ends. Germline assignment: CDR1 SEHNR and CDR2 FQNEAQ (reference sequence). The CDR3: CASSSEGRSGELFF. CDR3 coding DNA: TGTGCCAGCAGCTCCGAAGGAAGGAGCGGGGAGCTGTTTTTT. The whole variable domain, filled in from reference TRBV7-9 and TRBJ2-2, reads DTGVSQNPRHKITKRGQNVTFRCDPISEHNRLYWYRQTLGQGPEFLTYFQNEAQLEKSRLLSDRFSAERPKGSFSTLEIQRTEQGDSAMYLCASSSEGRSGELFFGEGSRLTVL.

The chain carries TRBV30 and TRBJ2-1, with TRBD2 as a possible D gene (6 bases). CDR1 GTSNPN and CDR2 SVGIG come from the germline V gene (reference sequence). The CDR3 is 15 residues long. V lost 5 bases, J lost 0 bases, and 14 bases lay in between. CDR3 sequence reads: CAWGGIQSSYNEQFF. In nucleotides, the CDR3 is TGTGCCTGGGGGGGGATCCAAAGCTCCTACAATGAGCAGTTCTTC.

The chain combines TRBV5-1 with TRBJ2-3; D might be TRBD1 (6 bases). V was clipped by 4 bases and J by 2 bases, with 11 bases between them. Per the germline V gene, CDR1 is SGHRS and CDR2 is YFSETQ. This CDR3 contains 14 residues. This chain's CDR3 is CASSTTGTTDTQYF. The DNA for the CDR3 is TGCGCCAGCAGCACCACAGGGACCACAGATACGCAGTATTTT.

The rearrangement links TRBV11-3 to TRBJ2-3, with TRBD2 identical over 10 bases. CDR1 SGHNT and CDR2 YENEEA come from the germline V gene. After removal of 0 bases from V and 0 bases from J, the junction contained 6 bases not matched to a gene. There are 18 residues in the CDR3. CDR3 region: CASSLDSGGTISTDTQYF. The CDR3 nucleotides are TGTGCCAGCAGCTTAGATAGCGGGGGGACGATTAGCACAGATACGCAGTATTTT.

The chain recombines TRBV9 with TRBJ2-3; TRBD2 agrees at 7 bases. This CDR3 has 16 amino acids. V was pared by 3 bases and J by 0 bases, with 7 bases of the junction left unmatched. Germline CDR1 SGDLS, CDR2 YYNGEE. Here the CDR3 DNA reads TGTGCCAGCAGCGCCCTGGGACTACTAAGCACAGATACGCAGTATTTT. It is translated as CASSALGLLSTDTQYF.

J is TRBJ1-6 and V is TRBV9; a possible D gene is TRBD1 (5 bases). CDR1 and CDR2 from the germline V gene are SGDLS and YYNGEE. Trimming left V 4 bases short and J 6 bases short, with 17 bases between. This CDR3 is built from 16 residues. Written as DNA, the CDR3 is TGTGCCAGCAGCCCCCGGGGCAGGGAGATTAATTCACCCCTCCACTTT. Translation gives CASSPRGREINSPLHF.

V usage is TRBV7-9 and J usage is TRBJ2-5; weak D call: TRBD1 (7 bases). The CDR3 extends over 15 amino acids. Trimming took off 2 bases at V and 5 bases at J, with 15 bases between the two ends. Germline V CDR1 and CDR2: SEHNR, FQNEAQ (reference sequence). CDR3 in DNA: TGTGCCAGCAGCTTAAGGTACAGGGGAGGCGAGACCCAGTACTTC. Translation: CASSLRYRGGETQYF. The whole variable domain, filled in from reference TRBV7-9 and TRBJ2-5, reads DTGVSQNPRHKITKRGQNVTFRCDPISEHNRLYWYRQTLGQGPEFLTYFQNEAQLEKSRLLSDRFSAERPKGSFSTLEIQRTEQGDSAMYLCASSLRYRGGETQYFGPGTRLLVL.